This T cell receptor beta chain was observed in a study of identical twins. Study-level results: Insertions ran lower in abundant cord blood beta clonotypes, though not in memory repertoires.

One entry per CDR3 protein, called by TCRdb with MiXCR from the 5' RACE reads. In the table there are 400,000 to 500,000 distinct CDR3 sequences, under 20% of which are singletons. Concerning this clonotype: What it binds is not known. A much larger clone differs by one base, so this may be a read error.

The CDR3 extends over 14 amino acids. V shed 2 bases and J shed 7 bases, with 14 bases lying between them. Germline loops: CDR1 LGHNA, CDR2 YNFKEQ. This TCR derives from a man in his fifties in good health. The sample was naive T cells sorted from blood. This chain links TRBV4-2 with TRBJ2-5; D remains unclear. The CDR3 sequence: CASSQNDGLGTQYF. DNA of the CDR3: TGTGCCAGCAGCCAAAATGACGGATTGGGGACCCAGTACTTC.